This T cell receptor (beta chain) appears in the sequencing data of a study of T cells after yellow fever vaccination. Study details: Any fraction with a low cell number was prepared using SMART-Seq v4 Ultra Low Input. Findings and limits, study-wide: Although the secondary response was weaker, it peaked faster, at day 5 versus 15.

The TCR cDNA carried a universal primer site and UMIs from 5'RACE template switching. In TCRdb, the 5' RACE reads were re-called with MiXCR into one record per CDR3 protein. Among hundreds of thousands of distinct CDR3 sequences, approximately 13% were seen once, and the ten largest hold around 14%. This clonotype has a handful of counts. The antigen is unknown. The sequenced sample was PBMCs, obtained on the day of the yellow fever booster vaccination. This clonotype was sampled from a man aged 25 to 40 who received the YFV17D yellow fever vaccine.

CDR3 loop: CASSQPLWNNEQFF. The CDR3 DNA reads TGTGCCAGCAGCCAACCTTTGTGGAACAATGAGCAGTTCTTC. This chain connects TRBV3-1 to TRBJ2-1; D ambiguous. With 2 bases removed from V and 5 bases from J, the gap between germline ends came to 10 bases. This CDR3 comprises 14 residues. Germline assignment: CDR1 LGHDT and CDR2 YNNKEL (reference sequence).